What follows are 20 T cell receptor beta chains derived from one specimen sequenced in a study of blood T cell repertoires in COVID-19. This table comes from immunoSEQ multiplex PCR, and its TCRdb copy is limited to in-frame clones, with some not included. The data hold 180,000 or so clones, with roughly three quarters observed a single time. Sequencing used peripheral blood. The origin of the receptors is a woman in her fifties or sixties with active or convalescent COVID-19.

CDR3 region: CASSLARTNEKLFF. For the CDR3, the DNA is TGTGCCAGCAGCTTAGCCCGGACTAATGAAAAACTGTTTTTT. The J gene is TRBJ1-4, the V gene TRBV7-9; D is ambiguous. Germline-derived CDR1 and CDR2 are SEHNR and FQNEAQ (reference sequence). The CDR3 has 14 residues. Trimming removed 0 bases from V and 2 bases from J, with 4 bases in between.

The gene calls are TRBV18 and TRBJ2-2, with TRBD2 matching 11 bases. CDR3 size: 24 residues. Germline loops: CDR1 KGHSH, CDR2 LQKENI. V shed 1 base and J 0 bases; nucleotides not matched to a gene: 22. The CDR3 protein is CASSPQGAKPNLAGGNSNTGELFF. CDR3 sequence (DNA): TGTGCCAGCTCACCACAGGGGGCGAAACCTAATCTAGCGGGGGGCAATTCGAACACCGGGGAGCTGTTTTTT.

The gene calls are TRBV5-1 and TRBJ1-1; D might be TRBD1 (5 bases). The CDR3 runs to 18 residues. The V gene lost 0 bases and the J gene lost 0 bases, with 18 bases spanning the gap. Germline-derived CDR1 and CDR2 are SGHRS and YFSETQ. The CDR3 loop is CASSLAGFKPSMNTEAFF. CDR3 bases: TGCGCCAGCAGCTTGGCAGGGTTTAAGCCATCGATGAACACTGAAGCTTTCTTT. Full variable domain (rest looked up from reference TRBV5-1 and TRBJ1-1): KAGVTQTPRYLIKTRGQQVTLSCSPISGHRSVSWYQQTPGQGLQFLFEYFSETQRNKGNFPGRFSGRQFSNSRSEMNVSTLELGDSALYLCASSLAGFKPSMNTEAFFGQGTRLTVV.

The chain recombines TRBV15 with TRBJ2-3, with D perhaps matching TRBD2 (6 bases). V was shortened by 1 base and J by 0 bases, with 8 bases between the two germline ends. The CDR3 is 15 residues long. Germline V gene sequence: CDR1 LNHNV, CDR2 YYDKDF (reference sequence). The CDR3 region is CATSRGGTSTDTQYF. The CDR3 nucleotides read TGTGCCACCAGCAGAGGTGGGACTAGCACAGATACGCAGTATTTT.

This clone has only a few counts. The rearrangement uses TRBV5-4 and TRBJ2-1; TRBD2 aligns across 8 bases. CDR1 and CDR2 from the germline V gene are SGHNT and YYREEE (reference sequence). Unmatched junction bases numbered 5, after V lost 4 bases and J lost 5 bases. This CDR3 is built from 14 residues. This chain's CDR3 is CASSPGGGNNEQFF. The DNA of the CDR3 is TGTGCCAGCAGCCCGGGGGGGGGAAACAATGAGCAGTTCTTC. Drawing the rest from reference TRBV5-4 and TRBJ2-1, the complete variable domain is ETGVTQSPTHLIKTRGQQVTLRCSSQSGHNTVSWYQQALGQGPQFIFQYYREEENGRGNFPPRFSGLQFPNYSSELNVNALELDDSALYLCASSPGGGNNEQFFGPGTRLTVL.

The chain is built from TRBV6-5 and TRBJ1-4; 9 nucleotides align to TRBD1. The CDR3 covers 15 residues. V dropped 2 bases and J dropped 8; count of bases not matched to a gene: 6. Germline lookup yields CDR1 MNHEY and CDR2 SVGAGI. CDR3 in DNA: TGTGCCAGCAGTTACACACGGGACAGGGACGAAAAACTGTTTTTT. Residues: CASSYTRDRDEKLFF.

The chain uses TRBV21-1 and TRBJ2-7; the table's D gene call, TRBD2, was not cross checked with the DNA. TRBV21-1 constitutes a pseudogene. The CDR3 is 11 amino acids. The CDR3 loop reads CASISAYEQYF. Here the CDR3 DNA reads TGTGCCAGCATATCGGCCTACGAGCAGTACTTC.

The rearrangement uses TRBV9 and TRBJ1-1; unclear D gene. Germline lookup yields CDR1 SGDLS and CDR2 YYNGEE. V gave up 4 bases and J gave up 1 base, with 17 bases separating them. The CDR3 spans 16 residues. The CDR3 DNA sequence: TGTGCCAGCAGCCCTACTCTGCGGGGAGCGAACACTGAAGCTTTCTTT. Translation: CASSPTLRGANTEAFF.

This clone was observed a handful of times. The rearrangement links TRBV11-1 to TRBJ2-2; 7 bases are shared with TRBD2. Germline V gene sequence: CDR1 SGHAT, CDR2 FQDESV (reference sequence). The V and J ends lost 0 bases and 7 bases, in that order; junction bases with no gene match: 2. The CDR3 extends over 14 amino acids. CDR3 region: CASSLAGGDGELFF. CDR3 coding DNA: TGTGCCAGCAGCTTAGCGGGAGGGGACGGGGAGCTGTTTTTT.

This clone was seen only a few times. V is TRBV11-1 and J is TRBJ1-2; 7 bases line up with TRBD1. There are 14 residues in the CDR3. CDR1 is SGHAT, CDR2 FQDESV, per germline (reference sequence). V was pared by 1 base and J by 3 bases, with 2 bases of the junction left unmatched. The CDR3 protein is CASSLGDSYYGYTF. The CDR3 nucleotides are TGTGCCAGCAGCTTAGGGGACAGTTACTATGGCTACACCTTC.

The J gene is TRBJ2-1, the V gene TRBV5-6; 7 bases align to TRBD1. This CDR3 comprises 15 residues. Germline V gene lookup returns CDR1 SGHDT and CDR2 YYEEEE. V lost 6 bases, J lost 1 base, and 7 bases stayed unmatched. The CDR3 loop is CASTRKGASYNEQFF. DNA for the CDR3: TGTGCCAGCACCCGGAAGGGGGCGTCCTACAATGAGCAGTTCTTC.

This chain joins TRBV30 and TRBJ2-1, with 11 bases fitting TRBD2. Germline V gene lookup returns CDR1 GTSNPN and CDR2 SVGIG (reference sequence). V lost 1 base, J lost 1 base, and 6 bases stayed unmatched. The CDR3 has 17 residues. The DNA of the CDR3 is TGTGCCTGGAGTGGGTCCGGGACTAGCGGATCCTACAATGAGCAGTTCTTC. This translates into CAWSGSGTSGSYNEQFF.

This chain connects TRBV4-3 to TRBJ2-3, with D maybe TRBD1 (6 bases). From germline, CDR1 is LGHNA and CDR2 YSLEER. This CDR3 has 14 amino acids. V gave up 1 base and J gave up 6 bases, with 11 bases separating them. CDR3 sequence (DNA): TGCGCCAGCAGCCAAGGCTGGGGGCGGGATACGCAGTATTTT. Protein: CASSQGWGRDTQYF.

This chain links TRBV12-5 with TRBJ2-5, with TRBD2 matching 13 bases. Per the germline V gene, CDR1 is LGHNT and CDR2 is FRNRAP. V shed 3 bases, J shed 5 bases, and the junction held 3 bases outside the gene matches. The CDR3 totals 15 residues. DNA for the CDR3: TGTGCTAGTGGTTTCACTAGCGGGGGGGTTGAGACCCAGTACTTC. It encodes CASGFTSGGVETQYF.

This clone was found a few times. V gene TRBV5-1 combines with J gene TRBJ1-1; D is uncertain. The CDR3 contains 13 residues. Looked up from germline, CDR1 is SGHRS and CDR2 is YFSETQ. Trimming pared 0 bases from V and 0 bases from J, leaving 3 bases between. CDR3 sequence (DNA): TGCGCCAGCAGCTTGGTAGTGAACACTGAAGCTTTCTTT. As protein: CASSLVVNTEAFF.

The genes are TRBV6-2 or TRBV6-3 and TRBJ1-5; D not resolved. This CDR3 has 16 amino acids. V was clipped by 2 bases and J by 0 bases, with 11 bases between them. From germline, CDR1 is MNHEY and CDR2 SVGEGT. CDR3: CASSYRGRTSNQPQHF. DNA for the CDR3: TGTGCCAGCAGTTACCGAGGAAGAACTAGCAATCAGCCCCAGCATTTT.

The gene calls are TRBV19 and TRBJ1-1; D unclear. The CDR3 spans 14 residues. Germline CDR1 LNHDA, CDR2 SQIVND (reference sequence). With 7 bases removed from V and 5 bases from J, the gap between germline ends came to 17 bases. The CDR3 DNA is TGTGCCAGTAAAGAACGGAGGGAGGATACTGAAGCTTTCTTT. It codes for CASKERREDTEAFF.

The V and J genes are TRBV5-4 and TRBJ2-1, with 16 positions matching TRBD2. Trimming cost V 3 bases and J 3 bases; bases outside gene matches: 3. The CDR3 loop spans 17 amino acids. Germline lookup yields CDR1 SGHNT and CDR2 YYREEE (reference sequence). For the CDR3, the DNA is TGTGCCAGCAGCTCGGGACTAGCGGGGGGGCTCTACAATGAGCAGTTCTTC. Its protein product is CASSSGLAGGLYNEQFF.

The chain uses TRBV21-1 and TRBJ2-4; the DNA was not compared with TRBD1, the D call given in the table. TRBV21-1 counts as a pseudogene. The CDR3 contains 18 residues. The CDR3 nucleotides read TGTGCCAGCACCAAAGGGGTCCCGGGACAGGGTCCCAAAAACATTCAGTACTTC. Translated, it gives CASTKGVPGQGPKNIQYF.

At least ten counts were recorded for this clone. The gene calls are TRBV5-5 and TRBJ2-7, with a possible D match to TRBD2 (5 bases). Trimming stripped 1 base from V and 4 bases from J, with 12 bases between. The CDR3 runs 14 residues. Germline values: CDR1 SGHKS, CDR2 YYEKEE (reference sequence). The CDR3, as DNA: TGTGCCAGCAGCTTGTCGGCCGGAGGTTACGAGCAGTACTTC. This codes for CASSLSAGGYEQYF.